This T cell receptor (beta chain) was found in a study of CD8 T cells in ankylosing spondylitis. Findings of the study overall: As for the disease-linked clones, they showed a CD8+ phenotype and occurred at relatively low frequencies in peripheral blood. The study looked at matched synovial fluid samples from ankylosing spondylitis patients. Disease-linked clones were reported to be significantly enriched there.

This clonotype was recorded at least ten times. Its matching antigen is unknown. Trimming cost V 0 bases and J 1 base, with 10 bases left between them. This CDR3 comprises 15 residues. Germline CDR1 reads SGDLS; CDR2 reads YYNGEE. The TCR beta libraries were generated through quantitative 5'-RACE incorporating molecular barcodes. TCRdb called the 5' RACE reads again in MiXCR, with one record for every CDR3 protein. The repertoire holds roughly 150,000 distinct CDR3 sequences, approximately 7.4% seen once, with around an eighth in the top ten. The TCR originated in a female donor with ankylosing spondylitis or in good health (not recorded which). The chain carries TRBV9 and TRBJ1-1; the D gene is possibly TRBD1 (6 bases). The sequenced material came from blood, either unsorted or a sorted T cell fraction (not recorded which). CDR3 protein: CASSVGEGGNTEAFF. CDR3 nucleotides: TGTGCCAGCAGCGTAGGTGAGGGGGGGAACACTGAAGCTTTCTTT.